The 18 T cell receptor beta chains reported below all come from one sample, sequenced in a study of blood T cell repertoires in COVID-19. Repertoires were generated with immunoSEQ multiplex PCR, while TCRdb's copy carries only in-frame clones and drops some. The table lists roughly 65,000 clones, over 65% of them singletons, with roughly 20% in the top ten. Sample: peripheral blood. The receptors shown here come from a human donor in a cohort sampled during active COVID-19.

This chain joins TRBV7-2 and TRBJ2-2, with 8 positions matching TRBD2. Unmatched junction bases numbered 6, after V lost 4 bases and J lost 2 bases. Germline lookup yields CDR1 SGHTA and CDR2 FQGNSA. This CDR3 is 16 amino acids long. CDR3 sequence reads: CASSSGLATNTGELFF. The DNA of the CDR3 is TGTGCCAGCAGCTCCGGACTAGCTACTAACACCGGGGAGCTGTTTTTT.

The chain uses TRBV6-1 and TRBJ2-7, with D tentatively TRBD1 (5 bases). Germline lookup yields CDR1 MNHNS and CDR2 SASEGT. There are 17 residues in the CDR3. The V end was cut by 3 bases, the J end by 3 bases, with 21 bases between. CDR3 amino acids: CASSDPTVSLNFYEQYF. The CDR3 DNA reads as TGTGCCAGCAGTGACCCGACAGTCTCCTTAAATTTCTACGAGCAGTACTTC.

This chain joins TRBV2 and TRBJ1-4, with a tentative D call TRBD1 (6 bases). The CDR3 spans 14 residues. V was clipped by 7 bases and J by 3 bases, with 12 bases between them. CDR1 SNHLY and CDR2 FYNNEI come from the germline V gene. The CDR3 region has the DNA TGTGCCAGCACCGAGGGGGAACCTAATGAAAAACTGTTTTTT. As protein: CASTEGEPNEKLFF.

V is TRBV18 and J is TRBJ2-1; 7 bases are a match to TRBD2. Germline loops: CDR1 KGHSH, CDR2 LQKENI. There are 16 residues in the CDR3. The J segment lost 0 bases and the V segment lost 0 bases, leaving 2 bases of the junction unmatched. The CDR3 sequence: CASSPPLADSYNEQFF. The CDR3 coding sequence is TGTGCCAGCTCACCACCTCTAGCGGACTCCTACAATGAGCAGTTCTTC.

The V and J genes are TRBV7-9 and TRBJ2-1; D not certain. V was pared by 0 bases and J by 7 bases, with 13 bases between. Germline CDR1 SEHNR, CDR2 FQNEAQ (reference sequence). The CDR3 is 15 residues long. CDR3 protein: CASSLASHSWNEQFF. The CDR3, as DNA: TGTGCCAGCAGCTTAGCGTCTCACAGTTGGAATGAGCAGTTCTTC. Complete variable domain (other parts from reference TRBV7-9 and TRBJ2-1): DTGVSQNPRHKITKRGQNVTFRCDPISEHNRLYWYRQTLGQGPEFLTYFQNEAQLEKSRLLSDRFSAERPKGSFSTLEIQRTEQGDSAMYLCASSLASHSWNEQFFGPGTRLTVL.

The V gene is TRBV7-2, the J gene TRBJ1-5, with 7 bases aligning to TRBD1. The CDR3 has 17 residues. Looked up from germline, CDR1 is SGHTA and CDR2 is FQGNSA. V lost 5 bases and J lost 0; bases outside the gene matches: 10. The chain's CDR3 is CASSARDSFISNQPQHF. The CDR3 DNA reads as TGTGCCAGCAGCGCGCGGGACAGTTTTATTAGCAATCAGCCCCAGCATTTT.

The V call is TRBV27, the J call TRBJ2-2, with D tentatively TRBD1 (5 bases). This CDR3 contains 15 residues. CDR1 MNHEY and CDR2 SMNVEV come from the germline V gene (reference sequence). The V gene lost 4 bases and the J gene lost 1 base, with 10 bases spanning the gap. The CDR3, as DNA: TGTGCCAGCAGTTACCAGGGAAGGAACACCGGGGAGCTGTTTTTT. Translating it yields CASSYQGRNTGELFF.

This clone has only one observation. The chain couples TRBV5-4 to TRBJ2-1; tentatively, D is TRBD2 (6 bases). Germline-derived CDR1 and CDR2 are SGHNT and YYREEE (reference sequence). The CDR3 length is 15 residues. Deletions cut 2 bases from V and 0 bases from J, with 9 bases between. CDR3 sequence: CASSFSGSSYNEQFF. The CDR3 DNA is TGTGCCAGCAGCTTTAGCGGTAGCTCCTACAATGAGCAGTTCTTC. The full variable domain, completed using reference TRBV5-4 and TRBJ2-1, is ETGVTQSPTHLIKTRGQQVTLRCSSQSGHNTVSWYQQALGQGPQFIFQYYREEENGRGNFPPRFSGLQFPNYSSELNVNALELDDSALYLCASSFSGSSYNEQFFGPGTRLTVL.

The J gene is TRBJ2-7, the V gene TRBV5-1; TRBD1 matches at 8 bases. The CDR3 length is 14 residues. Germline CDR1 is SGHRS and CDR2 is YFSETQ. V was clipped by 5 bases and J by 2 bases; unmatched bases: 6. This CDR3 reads CASRIGQGAYEQYF. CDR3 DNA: TGCGCCAGCAGAATAGGACAGGGCGCCTACGAGCAGTACTTC.

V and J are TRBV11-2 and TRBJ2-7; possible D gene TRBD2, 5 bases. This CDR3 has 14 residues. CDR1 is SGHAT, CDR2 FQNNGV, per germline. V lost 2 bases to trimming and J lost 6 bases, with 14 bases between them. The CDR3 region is CASSLRFTDSEQYF. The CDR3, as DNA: TGTGCCAGCAGCTTACGTTTTACGGACTCCGAGCAGTACTTC.

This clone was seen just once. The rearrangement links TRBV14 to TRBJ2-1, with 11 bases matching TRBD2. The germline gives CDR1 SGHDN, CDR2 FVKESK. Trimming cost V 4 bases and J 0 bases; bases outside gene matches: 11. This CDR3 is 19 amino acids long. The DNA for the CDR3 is TGTGCCAGCAGCCTACTCTGGACTAGCGGGCTATGCTCCTACAATGAGCAGTTCTTC. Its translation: CASSLLWTSGLCSYNEQFF.

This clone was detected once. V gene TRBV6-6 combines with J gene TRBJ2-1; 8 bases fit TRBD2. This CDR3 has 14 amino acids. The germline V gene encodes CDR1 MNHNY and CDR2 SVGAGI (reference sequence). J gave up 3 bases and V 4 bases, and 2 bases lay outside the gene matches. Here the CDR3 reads CASSSSGHYNEQFF. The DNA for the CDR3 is TGTGCCAGCAGTTCTAGCGGGCACTACAATGAGCAGTTCTTC.

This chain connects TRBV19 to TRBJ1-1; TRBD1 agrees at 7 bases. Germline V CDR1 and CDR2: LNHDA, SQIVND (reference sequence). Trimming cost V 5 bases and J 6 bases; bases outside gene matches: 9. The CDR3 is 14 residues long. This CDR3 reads CASSPRQGLSEAFF. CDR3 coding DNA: TGTGCCAGTAGTCCCAGACAGGGATTATCTGAAGCTTTCTTT.

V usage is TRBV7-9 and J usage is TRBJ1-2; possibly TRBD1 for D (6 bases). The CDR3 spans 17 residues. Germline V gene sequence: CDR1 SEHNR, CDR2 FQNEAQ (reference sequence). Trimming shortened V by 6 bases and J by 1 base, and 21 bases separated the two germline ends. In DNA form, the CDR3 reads TGTGCCAGCAGTACTACGCCGGGACACGGAAGTAACTATGGCTACACCTTC. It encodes CASSTTPGHGSNYGYTF.

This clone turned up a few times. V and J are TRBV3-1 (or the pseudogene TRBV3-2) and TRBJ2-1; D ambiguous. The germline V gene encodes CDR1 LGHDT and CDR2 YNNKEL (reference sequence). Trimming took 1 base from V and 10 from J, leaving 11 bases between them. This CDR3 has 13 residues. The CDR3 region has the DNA TGTGCCAGCAGCCAAGGGAAGGCGCGGGAGCAGTTCTTC. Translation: CASSQGKAREQFF.

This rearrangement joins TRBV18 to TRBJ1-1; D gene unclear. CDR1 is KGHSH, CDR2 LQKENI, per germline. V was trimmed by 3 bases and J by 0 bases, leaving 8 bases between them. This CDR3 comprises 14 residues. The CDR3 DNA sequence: TGTGCCAGCTCACCTAACGGTTTGAACACTGAAGCTTTCTTT. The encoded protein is CASSPNGLNTEAFF. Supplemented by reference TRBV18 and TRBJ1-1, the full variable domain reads NAGVMQNPRHLVRRRGQEARLRCSPMKGHSHVYWYRQLPEEGLKFMVYLQKENIIDESGMPKERFSAEFPKEGPSILRIQQVVRGDSAAYFCASSPNGLNTEAFFGQGTRLTVV.

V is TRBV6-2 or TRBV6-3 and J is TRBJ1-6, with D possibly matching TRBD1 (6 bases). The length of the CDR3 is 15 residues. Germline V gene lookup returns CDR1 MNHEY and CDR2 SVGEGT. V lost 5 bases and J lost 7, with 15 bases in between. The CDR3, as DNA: TGTGCCAGCAGTGGGGGCAGGGGTAAAAATTCACCCCTCCACTTT. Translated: CASSGGRGKNSPLHF.

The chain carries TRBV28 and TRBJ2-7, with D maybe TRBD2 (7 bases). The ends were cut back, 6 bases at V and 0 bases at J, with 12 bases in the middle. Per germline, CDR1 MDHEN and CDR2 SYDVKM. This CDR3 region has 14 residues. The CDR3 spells CASRLGGASYEQYF. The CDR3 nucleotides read TGTGCCAGCAGGTTGGGGGGGGCCTCCTACGAGCAGTACTTC.